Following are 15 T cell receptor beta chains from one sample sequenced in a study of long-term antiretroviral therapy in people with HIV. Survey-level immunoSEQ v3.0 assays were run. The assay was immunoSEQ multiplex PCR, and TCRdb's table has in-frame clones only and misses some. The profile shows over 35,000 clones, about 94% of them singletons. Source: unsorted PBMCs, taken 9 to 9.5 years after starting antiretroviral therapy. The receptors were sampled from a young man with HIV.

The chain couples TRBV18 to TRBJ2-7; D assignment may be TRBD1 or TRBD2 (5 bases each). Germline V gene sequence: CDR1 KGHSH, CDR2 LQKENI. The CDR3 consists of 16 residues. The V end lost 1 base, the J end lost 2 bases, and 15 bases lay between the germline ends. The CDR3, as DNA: TGTGCCAGCTCACCACGTAATAGGCAGGGACCCTACGAGCAGTACTTC. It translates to CASSPRNRQGPYEQYF.

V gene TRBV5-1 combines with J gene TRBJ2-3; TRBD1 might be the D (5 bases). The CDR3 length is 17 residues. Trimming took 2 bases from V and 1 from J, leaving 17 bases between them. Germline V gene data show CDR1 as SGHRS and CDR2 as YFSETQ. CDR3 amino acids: CASSFLIGVQGTDTQYF. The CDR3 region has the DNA TGCGCCAGCAGCTTTTTAATAGGGGTTCAGGGCACAGATACGCAGTATTTT.

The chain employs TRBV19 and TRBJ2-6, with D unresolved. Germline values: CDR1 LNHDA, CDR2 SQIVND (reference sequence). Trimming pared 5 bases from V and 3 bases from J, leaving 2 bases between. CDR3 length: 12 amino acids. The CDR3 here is CASSVGANVLTF. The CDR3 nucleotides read TGTGCCAGTAGTGTTGGGGCCAACGTCCTGACTTTC. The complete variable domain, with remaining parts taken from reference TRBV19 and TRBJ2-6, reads DGGITQSPKYLFRKEGQNVTLSCEQNLNHDAMYWYRQDPGQGLRLIYYSQIVNDFQKGDIAEGYSVSREKKESFPLTVTSAQKNPTAFYLCASSVGANVLTFGAGSRLTVL.

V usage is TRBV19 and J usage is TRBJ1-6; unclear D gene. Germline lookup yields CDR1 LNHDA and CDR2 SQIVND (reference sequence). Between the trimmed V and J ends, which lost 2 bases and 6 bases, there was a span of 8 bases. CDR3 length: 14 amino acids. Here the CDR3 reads CASSIPGGNSPLHF. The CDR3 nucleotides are TGTGCCAGTAGTATACCGGGCGGTAATTCACCCCTCCACTTT.

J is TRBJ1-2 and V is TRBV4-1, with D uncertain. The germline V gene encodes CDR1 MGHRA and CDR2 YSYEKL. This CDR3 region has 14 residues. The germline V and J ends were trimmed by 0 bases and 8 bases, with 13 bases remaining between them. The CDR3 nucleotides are TGCGCCAGCAGCCAAGAGAGGACGGCTAGCGGCTACACCTTC. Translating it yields CASSQERTASGYTF.

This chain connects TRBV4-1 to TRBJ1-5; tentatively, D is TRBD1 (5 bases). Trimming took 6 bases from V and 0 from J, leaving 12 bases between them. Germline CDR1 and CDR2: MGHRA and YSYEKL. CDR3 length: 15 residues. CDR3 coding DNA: TGCGCCAGCAGTTTGGACAACTATAGCAATCAGCCCCAGCATTTT. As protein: CASSLDNYSNQPQHF.

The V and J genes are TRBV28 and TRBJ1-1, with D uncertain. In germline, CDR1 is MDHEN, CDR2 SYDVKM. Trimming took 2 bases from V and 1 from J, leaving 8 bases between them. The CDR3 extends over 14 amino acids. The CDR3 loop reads CASSLNSRNTEAFF. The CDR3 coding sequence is TGTGCCAGCAGTTTAAACAGCCGGAACACTGAAGCTTTCTTT.

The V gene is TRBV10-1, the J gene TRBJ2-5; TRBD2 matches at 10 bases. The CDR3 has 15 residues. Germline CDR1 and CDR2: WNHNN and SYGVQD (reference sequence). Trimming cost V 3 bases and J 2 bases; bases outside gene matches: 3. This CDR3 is CASSDQRGGQETQYF. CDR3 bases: TGCGCCAGCAGTGATCAGCGGGGGGGACAAGAGACCCAGTACTTC.

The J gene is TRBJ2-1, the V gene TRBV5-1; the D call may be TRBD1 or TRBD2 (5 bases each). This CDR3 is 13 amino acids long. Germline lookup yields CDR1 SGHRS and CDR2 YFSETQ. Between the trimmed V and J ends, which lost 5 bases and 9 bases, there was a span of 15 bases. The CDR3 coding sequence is TGCGCCAGCAGTCCTGTAGGGGACGGTGAGCAGTTCTTC. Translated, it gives CASSPVGDGEQFF.

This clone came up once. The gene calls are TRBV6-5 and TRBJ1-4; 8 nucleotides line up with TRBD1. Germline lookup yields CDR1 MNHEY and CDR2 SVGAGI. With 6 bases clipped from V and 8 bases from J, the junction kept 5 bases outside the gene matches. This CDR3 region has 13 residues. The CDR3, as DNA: TGTGCCAGCAGCCAGGACAGGGCAGAAAAACTGTTTTTT. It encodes CASSQDRAEKLFF.

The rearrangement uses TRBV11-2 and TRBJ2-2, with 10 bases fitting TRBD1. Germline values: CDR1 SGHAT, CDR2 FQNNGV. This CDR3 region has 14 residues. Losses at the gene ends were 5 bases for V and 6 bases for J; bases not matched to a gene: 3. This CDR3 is CASSRDRGAGELFF. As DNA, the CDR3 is TGTGCCAGCAGCCGGGACAGGGGCGCCGGGGAGCTGTTTTTT.

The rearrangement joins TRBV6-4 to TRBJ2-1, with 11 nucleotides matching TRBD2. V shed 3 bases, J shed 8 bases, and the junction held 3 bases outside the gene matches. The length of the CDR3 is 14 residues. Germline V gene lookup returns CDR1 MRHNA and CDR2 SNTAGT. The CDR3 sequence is CASSEGTSGYEQFF. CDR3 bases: TGTGCCAGCAGTGAAGGGACTAGCGGATATGAGCAGTTCTTC.

DNA for the CDR3: TGTGCCAGCAGCCGGTCCCACCTTATTTATAGCAATCAGCCCCAGCATTTT. This codes for CASSRSHLIYSNQPQHF. This rearrangement joins TRBV28 to TRBJ1-5, with D hard to call. This CDR3 contains 17 residues. The V gene's germline CDR1 is MDHEN and CDR2 SYDVKM. V was pared by 6 bases and J by 0 bases, with 18 bases between.

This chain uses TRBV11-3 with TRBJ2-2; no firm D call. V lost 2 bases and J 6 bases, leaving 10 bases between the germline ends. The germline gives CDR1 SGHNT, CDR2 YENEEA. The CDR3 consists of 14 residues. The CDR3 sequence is CASSLNFVAGELFF. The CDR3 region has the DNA TGTGCCAGCAGCTTAAATTTCGTCGCCGGGGAGCTGTTTTTT.

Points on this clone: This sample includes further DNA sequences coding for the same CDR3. CDR3 loop: CASSESGPYGYTF. CDR3 DNA sequence: TGCGCCAGCAGTGAATCAGGACCCTATGGCTACACCTTC. The chain combines TRBV10-1 with TRBJ1-2, with unresolved D. The CDR3 runs 13 residues. V was clipped by 3 bases and J by 4 bases, with 9 bases between them. From germline, CDR1 is WNHNN and CDR2 SYGVQD (reference sequence).